This T cell receptor beta chain was captured in a study of beta chain features in type 1 diabetes. Background on the study: What patients shared with healthy donors was a similar profile of age, gender and cell yields. Study observations and caveats: Significant though moderate, a shortening of TCRB CDR3s appeared in all four CD4+ subsets of Type 1 diabetes patients.

This clone was detected only a few times. Its antigen is unidentified. CD4+ naive, central memory, regulatory and stem cell-like memory subsets were isolated by sorting on CD45RO/CCR7/CD25/CD127/CD95/CD27. Trimming shortened V by 4 bases and J by 4 bases, and 19 bases separated the two germline ends. The germline V gene has CDR1 MGHDK and CDR2 SYGVNS. The CDR3 sequence is 16 residues long. Reverse transcribing all isolated RNA meant expressed TCRB transcripts were sequenced. This table comes from immunoSEQ multiplex PCR, and its TCRdb copy is limited to in-frame clones, with some not included. The sample contains 640,000 or so clones, over 12% of which appear only once.

This TCR came from a man aged 18 to 30 with type 1 diabetes. The chain combines TRBV25-1 with TRBJ1-2; no firm D call. The sequenced sample was naive CD4+ T cells from blood. The chain's CDR3 is CASSVARSSVGYGYTF. CDR3 DNA sequence: TGTGCCAGCAGTGTGGCCAGGAGTAGTGTGGGCTATGGCTACACCTTC.